These 13 T cell receptor beta chains were all obtained from the same sample, sequenced in a study of T cell repertoires and HLA-DP antigens. These receptors lack a known antigen. Here immunoSEQ multiplex PCR was the method, and the copy in TCRdb shows in-frame clones only, minus some. The sample records about 110,000 clones, 85% to 95% being singletons. Sequenced input: CD4+ T cells from PBMCs. The receptors were sampled from a woman aged 18-29 years in good health and CMV-seronegative.

The rearrangement joins TRBV7-9 to TRBJ2-7, with 9 positions matching TRBD1. Germline V lookup: CDR1 SEHNR, CDR2 FQNEAQ (reference sequence). Trimming cost V 4 bases and J 2 bases; bases outside gene matches: 3. The CDR3 runs to 14 residues. CDR3 sequence: CASSSGTGTYEQYF. Written as DNA, the CDR3 is TGTGCCAGCAGCTCCGGGACAGGGACCTACGAGCAGTACTTC.

The table lists this clone with a count of one. The V gene is TRBV5-4, the J gene TRBJ2-7; maybe TRBD1 (6 bases). The CDR3 totals 14 residues. Germline V gene sequence: CDR1 SGHNT, CDR2 YYREEE (reference sequence). The germline V and J ends were trimmed by 1 base and 1 base, with 9 bases remaining between them. This CDR3 reads CASSLRDRSYEQYF. DNA for the CDR3: TGTGCCAGCAGCTTGCGCGACAGGTCCTACGAGCAGTACTTC.

The rearrangement joins TRBV2 to TRBJ2-3; D perhaps matches TRBD2 (5 bases). Germline V lookup: CDR1 SNHLY, CDR2 FYNNEI. V lost 6 bases to trimming and J lost 3 bases, with 10 bases between them. This CDR3 has 13 residues. CDR3 sequence reads: CASRRDLTDTQYF. The CDR3 nucleotides read TGTGCCAGCAGGAGGGATTTAACAGATACGCAGTATTTT.

The rearrangement links TRBV4-1 to TRBJ1-5; 11 nucleotides line up with TRBD1. Germline V gives CDR1 MGHRA, CDR2 YSYEKL. CDR3 length equals 16 residues. The V and J ends lost 3 bases and 2 bases, in that order; junction bases with no gene match: 3. The CDR3 loop reads CASSQDRGHGNQPQHF. Here the CDR3 DNA reads TGCGCCAGCAGCCAGGACAGGGGGCATGGCAATCAGCCCCAGCATTTT.

V gene TRBV6-5 combines with J gene TRBJ2-5; maybe TRBD2 (5 bases). Germline CDR1 and CDR2: MNHEY and SVGAGI. This CDR3 spans 14 amino acids. Deletions cut 7 bases from V and 5 bases from J, with 17 bases between. The CDR3 region is CASTSSGGRETQYF. CDR3 sequence (DNA): TGTGCCAGCACCTCGAGCGGCGGAAGGGAGACCCAGTACTTC.

This chain links TRBV10-3 with TRBJ2-5; 9 positions match TRBD1. V shed 0 bases, J shed 7 bases, and the junction held 6 bases outside the gene matches. Per the germline V gene, CDR1 is ENHRY and CDR2 is SYGVKD. The CDR3 has 15 residues. CDR3 coding DNA: TGTGCCATCAGTGAGTCCTGGACAGGGGAGGGGACCCAGTACTTC. This codes for CAISESWTGEGTQYF.

This rearrangement joins TRBV15 to TRBJ2-7, with D perhaps matching TRBD2 (5 bases). Trimming removed 1 base at V and 6 bases at J, with 7 bases between. The germline V gene encodes CDR1 LNHNV and CDR2 YYDKDF (reference sequence). The CDR3 spans 12 residues. The CDR3 here is CATSRGLTEQYF. DNA for the CDR3: TGTGCCACCAGCAGAGGACTAACCGAGCAGTACTTC. Full variable domain (missing parts from reference TRBV15 and TRBJ2-7): DAMVIQNPRYQVTQFGKPVTLSCSQTLNHNVMYWYQQKSSQAPKLLFHYYDKDFNNEADTPDNFQSRRPNTSFCFLDIRSPGLGDTAMYLCATSRGLTEQYFGPGTRLTVT.

The J gene is TRBJ2-5, the V gene TRBV18; TRBD2 aligns across 10 bases. The CDR3 loop spans 16 amino acids. Germline assignment: CDR1 KGHSH and CDR2 LQKENI. Germline trimming cut 2 bases from V and 0 bases from J; bases unmatched to any gene: 3. In DNA form, the CDR3 reads TGTGCCAGCTCACCAGGACTAGCGGCCAACCAAGAGACCCAGTACTTC. It yields the protein CASSPGLAANQETQYF.

This sequence joins TRBV28 and TRBJ1-5, with 9 bases matching TRBD1. The CDR3 loop spans 14 amino acids. Per the germline V gene, CDR1 is MDHEN and CDR2 is SYDVKM. V lost 6 bases to trimming and J lost 2 bases; unmatched junction nucleotides: 2. The CDR3 sequence: CASRDRGRNQPQHF. The CDR3 DNA reads TGTGCCAGCAGGGACAGGGGCCGCAATCAGCCCCAGCATTTT.

This chain links TRBV7-2 with TRBJ2-7, with 9 bases aligning to TRBD2. V shed 2 bases and J 0 bases; nucleotides not matched to a gene: 2. Germline V gives CDR1 SGHTA, CDR2 FQGNSA. The CDR3 extends over 15 amino acids. Written as DNA, the CDR3 is TGTGCCAGCAGCTTACGTAGCGGGAGCTCCTACGAGCAGTACTTC. Translated: CASSLRSGSSYEQYF.

The genes are TRBV27 and TRBJ2-5; weak D call: TRBD2 (7 bases). Deletions cut 2 bases from V and 5 bases from J, with 12 bases between. Germline CDR1 is MNHEY and CDR2 is SMNVEV (reference sequence). CDR3 length: 14 residues. The DNA for the CDR3 is TGTGCCAGCAGTTTACGGCGGGGGCCCGAGACCCAGTACTTC. Translated, it gives CASSLRRGPETQYF.

This clone occurred once. This chain uses TRBV21-1 with TRBJ2-1; the table's D call, TRBD1, has no DNA check behind it. TRBV21-1 is designated a pseudogene. CDR3 length equals 16 residues. CDR3 amino acids: CASSIPDRGHYNEQFF. The CDR3 region has the DNA TGTGCCAGCAGCATTCCGGACAGGGGCCATTACAATGAGCAGTTCTTC.

The gene calls are TRBV7-3 and TRBJ2-1; TRBD1 is a possible D gene (5 bases). The ends were cut back, 1 base at V and 12 bases at J, with 10 bases in the middle. Germline V gene sequence: CDR1 SGHTA, CDR2 FQGTGA. The CDR3 runs to 12 residues. CDR3 in amino acids: CASSLMGPPQFF. The CDR3 nucleotides read TGTGCCAGCAGCTTAATGGGGCCCCCGCAGTTCTTC.